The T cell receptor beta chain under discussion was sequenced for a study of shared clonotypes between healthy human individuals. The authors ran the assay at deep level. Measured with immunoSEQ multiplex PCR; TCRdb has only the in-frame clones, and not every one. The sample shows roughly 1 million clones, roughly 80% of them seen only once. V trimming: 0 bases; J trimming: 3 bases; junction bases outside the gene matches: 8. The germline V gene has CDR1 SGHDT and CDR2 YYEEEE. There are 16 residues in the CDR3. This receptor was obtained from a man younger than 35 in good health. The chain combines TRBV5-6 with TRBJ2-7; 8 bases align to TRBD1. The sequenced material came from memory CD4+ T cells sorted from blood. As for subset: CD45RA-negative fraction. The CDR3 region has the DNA TGTGCCAGCAGCTTGGATGGACAGGGAAAGATCTACGAGCAGTACTTC. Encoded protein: CASSLDGQGKIYEQYF.